This T cell receptor beta chain came from a study of blood T cell repertoires in COVID-19. For the study at large: From the United States, Italy and Spain came samples of acute and convalescent COVID-19.

Here immunoSEQ multiplex PCR was the method, and the copy in TCRdb shows in-frame clones only, minus some. The data hold approximately 200,000 clones, with 70% to 90% observed a single time. Germline V gene data show CDR1 as SGHNT and CDR2 as YENEEA. The V and J ends lost 0 bases and 6 bases respectively, with 9 bases between them. CDR3 size: 14 residues. The chain carries TRBV11-3 and TRBJ2-1; D remains ambiguous. The source material was peripheral blood. This TCR came from a human donor with active or convalescent COVID-19. The donor label of this sample is uncertain. CDR3 nucleotide sequence: TGTGCCAGCAGCTTAGATCCCCCCAGCAATGAGCAGTTCTTC. It is translated as CASSLDPPSNEQFF.